This is a list of T cell receptor beta chains from one sample in a study of shared T cell receptors in the human thymus. Sequencing was performed with immunoSEQ multiplex PCR; in TCRdb, only in-frame clones are kept and a portion is missing. The sample carries roughly 560,000 clones, about 84% recorded once. The same data also went into a second study, on human thymus T cells.

The sample was thymocytes. These receptors all come from a boy under two years old with a congenital heart defect. Each CDR3 is given with its conserved first and last residue. The order of the fields is V gene, D gene, clone size, J gene, CDR3 protein, CDR3 DNA. The D gene is left open where the match is weak. Size is omitted from some rows. Given values are once, few, many or a class for expanded clones.

v_call: TRBV30
d_call: TRBD2
clone_size: NA
j_call: TRBJ2-1
cdr3_aa: CAWSVLAGEYYNEQFF
cdr3_nt: TGTGCCTGGAGTGTACTAGCGGGAGAATACTACAATGAGCAGTTCTTC

v_call: TRBV6-5
d_call: NA
clone_size: NA
j_call: TRBJ2-1
cdr3_aa: CASAPPTSKQFF
cdr3_nt: TGTGCCAGCGCCCCCCCCACATCAAAGCAGTTCTTC

v_call: TRBV4-3
d_call: TRBD1
clone_size: NA
j_call: TRBJ1-4
cdr3_aa: CASSQLRGQGEEKLFF
cdr3_nt: TGCGCCAGCAGCCAATTGAGGGGACAGGGGGAAGAAAAACTGTTTTTT

v_call: TRBV10-3
d_call: TRBD1
clone_size: NA
j_call: TRBJ1-1
cdr3_aa: CAIRSDRMNTEAFF
cdr3_nt: TGTGCCATCAGATCGGACAGGATGAACACTGAAGCTTTCTTT

v_call: TRBV4-3
d_call: NA
clone_size: NA
j_call: TRBJ1-1
cdr3_aa: CASSRSGITEAFF
cdr3_nt: TGCGCCAGCAGCCGCTCAGGGATCACTGAAGCTTTCTTT

v_call: TRBV30
d_call: NA
clone_size: NA
j_call: TRBJ1-2
cdr3_aa: CAWKRTDYYGYTF
cdr3_nt: TGTGCCTGGAAACGGACAGACTACTATGGCTACACCTTC

v_call: TRBV5-4
d_call: TRBD1
clone_size: NA
j_call: TRBJ2-2
cdr3_aa: CASSPGTGGQNTGELFF
cdr3_nt: TGTGCCAGCAGCCCAGGGACAGGGGGTCAAAACACCGGGGAGCTGTTTTTT

v_call: TRBV6-6
d_call: NA
clone_size: NA
j_call: TRBJ1-1
cdr3_aa: CASSYGDTTEAFF
cdr3_nt: TGTGCCAGCAGTTACGGGGACACCACTGAAGCTTTCTTT

v_call: TRBV5-1
d_call: NA
clone_size: few
j_call: TRBJ1-2
cdr3_aa: CASAHQAGGDGYTF
cdr3_nt: TGCGCCAGCGCCCACCAGGCCGGGGGGGATGGCTACACCTTC

v_call: TRBV15
d_call: TRBD2
clone_size: NA
j_call: TRBJ2-1
cdr3_aa: CATSRYSGRVTDEQFF
cdr3_nt: TGTGCCACCAGCAGGTATAGCGGGAGGGTTACGGATGAGCAGTTCTTC

v_call: TRBV4-2
d_call: TRBD2
clone_size: NA
j_call: TRBJ2-7
cdr3_aa: CASSQDPAGGPVDEQYF
cdr3_nt: TGTGCCAGCAGCCAAGATCCAGCGGGAGGGCCAGTGGACGAGCAGTACTTC

v_call: TRBV4-2
d_call: TRBD2
clone_size: NA
j_call: TRBJ2-7
cdr3_aa: CASSLRGASGSFLEQYF
cdr3_nt: TGTGCCAGCAGCCTCCGGGGGGCTAGCGGGAGCTTCCTCGAGCAGTACTTC

v_call: TRBV11-2
d_call: TRBD1
clone_size: NA
j_call: TRBJ1-3
cdr3_aa: CASSSTTGGSGNTIYF
cdr3_nt: TGTGCCAGCAGCTCTACTACAGGGGGCTCTGGAAACACCATATATTTT

v_call: TRBV19
d_call: NA
clone_size: once
j_call: TRBJ2-2
cdr3_aa: CASSMGHHSPPGELFF
cdr3_nt: TGTGCCAGTAGTATGGGGCACCATTCCCCCCCGGGGGAGCTGTTTTTT

v_call: TRBV11-3
d_call: TRBD2
clone_size: NA
j_call: TRBJ2-6
cdr3_aa: CASSLTAGGPGANVLTF
cdr3_nt: TGTGCCAGCAGCTTAACAGCGGGAGGGCCTGGGGCCAACGTCCTGACTTTC

v_call: TRBV20-1
d_call: TRBD1
clone_size: NA
j_call: TRBJ2-7
cdr3_aa: CSAETGGEQYF
cdr3_nt: TGCAGTGCTGAAACAGGGGGCGAGCAGTACTTC

v_call: TRBV5-1
d_call: TRBD2
clone_size: few
j_call: TRBJ2-2
cdr3_aa: CASSSAGTSGTGELFF
cdr3_nt: TGCGCCAGCAGCTCCGCCGGGACTAGCGGTACCGGGGAGCTGTTTTTT

v_call: TRBV6-4
d_call: NA
clone_size: NA
j_call: TRBJ2-1
cdr3_aa: CASSDGTTMMSEQFF
cdr3_nt: TGTGCCAGCAGTGACGGAACTACGATGATGAGTGAGCAGTTCTTC

v_call: TRBV6-1
d_call: NA
clone_size: NA
j_call: TRBJ1-2
cdr3_aa: CASSEGQGETNYGYTF
cdr3_nt: TGTGCCAGCAGTGAGGGGCAGGGCGAGACTAACTATGGCTACACCTTC

v_call: TRBV27
d_call: TRBD2
clone_size: NA
j_call: TRBJ2-3
cdr3_aa: CASSNSGRTDTQYF
cdr3_nt: TGTGCCAGCAGTAATAGCGGGAGAACAGATACGCAGTATTTT

v_call: TRBV9
d_call: NA
clone_size: NA
j_call: TRBJ2-2
cdr3_aa: CASSPRGSTGELFF
cdr3_nt: TGTGCCAGCAGCCCTAGGGGGTCCACCGGGGAGCTGTTTTTT

v_call: TRBV27
d_call: TRBD1
clone_size: NA
j_call: TRBJ2-7
cdr3_aa: CASSSCGQGTSYEQYF
cdr3_nt: TGTGCCAGCAGTTCCTGCGGACAGGGAACCTCCTACGAGCAGTACTTC

v_call: TRBV4-1
d_call: TRBD2
clone_size: NA
j_call: TRBJ2-7
cdr3_aa: CASSQVAEASGRYEQYF
cdr3_nt: TGCGCCAGCAGCCAAGTCGCCGAGGCTAGCGGGAGATACGAGCAGTACTTC

v_call: TRBV27
d_call: TRBD1
clone_size: NA
j_call: TRBJ1-5
cdr3_aa: CASRGQGEGNQPQHF
cdr3_nt: TGTGCCAGCAGGGGACAGGGGGAGGGCAATCAGCCCCAGCATTTT

v_call: TRBV7-8
d_call: TRBD1
clone_size: NA
j_call: TRBJ2-5
cdr3_aa: CASSPPGQGQETQYF
cdr3_nt: TGTGCCAGCAGTCCTCCGGGACAGGGACAAGAGACCCAGTACTTC

v_call: TRBV4-3
d_call: TRBD2
clone_size: NA
j_call: TRBJ2-7
cdr3_aa: CASSQEGLPSREQYF
cdr3_nt: TGCGCCAGCAGCCAAGAGGGACTACCTTCGAGGGAGCAGTACTTC

v_call: TRBV30
d_call: NA
clone_size: once
j_call: TRBJ2-3
cdr3_aa: CARGGGIDTQYF
cdr3_nt: TGTGCCCGAGGAGGGGGCATAGATACGCAGTATTTT

v_call: TRBV14
d_call: NA
clone_size: NA
j_call: TRBJ2-2
cdr3_aa: CASSPALRGVTGELFF
cdr3_nt: TGTGCCAGCAGCCCTGCCCTCAGGGGAGTCACCGGGGAGCTGTTTTTT

v_call: TRBV10-3
d_call: TRBD2
clone_size: NA
j_call: TRBJ2-7
cdr3_aa: CAISPPGTSLHEQYF
cdr3_nt: TGTGCCATCAGTCCCCCGGGGACTAGTTTACACGAGCAGTACTTC

v_call: TRBV5-1
d_call: NA
clone_size: NA
j_call: TRBJ2-2
cdr3_aa: CASRPGDGVRTGELFF
cdr3_nt: TGCGCCAGCAGACCAGGGGATGGGGTTCGAACCGGGGAGCTGTTTTTT

v_call: TRBV4-3
d_call: NA
clone_size: NA
j_call: TRBJ2-2
cdr3_aa: CASSQEGEWAGELFF
cdr3_nt: TGCGCCAGCAGCCAAGAAGGGGAATGGGCCGGGGAGCTGTTTTTT

v_call: TRBV4-2
d_call: TRBD1
clone_size: few
j_call: TRBJ1-1
cdr3_aa: CASSQGIRGPSIEAFF
cdr3_nt: TGTGCCAGCAGCCAAGGGATCAGGGGGCCGAGTATTGAAGCTTTCTTT

v_call: TRBV18
d_call: TRBD2
clone_size: NA
j_call: TRBJ2-5
cdr3_aa: CASSPPLAGTQETQYF
cdr3_nt: TGTGCCAGCTCACCACCACTAGCGGGAACCCAAGAGACCCAGTACTTC

v_call: TRBV15
d_call: NA
clone_size: NA
j_call: TRBJ2-1
cdr3_aa: CATSRRGGEQFF
cdr3_nt: TGTGCCACCAGCAGGCGGGGAGGTGAGCAGTTCTTC

v_call: TRBV14
d_call: NA
clone_size: NA
j_call: TRBJ2-7
cdr3_aa: CASSQFGLREQYF
cdr3_nt: TGTGCCAGCAGCCAATTCGGACTGCGAGAGCAGTACTTC

v_call: TRBV29-1
d_call: TRBD1
clone_size: NA
j_call: TRBJ2-4
cdr3_aa: CSALTGAKNIQYF
cdr3_nt: TGCAGCGCTCTGACAGGGGCCAAAAACATTCAGTACTTC

v_call: TRBV4-3
d_call: TRBD1
clone_size: few
j_call: TRBJ1-2
cdr3_aa: CASSQETQGARGYTF
cdr3_nt: TGCGCCAGCAGCCAAGAGACACAGGGGGCGCGTGGCTACACCTTC

v_call: TRBV28
d_call: NA
clone_size: NA
j_call: TRBJ1-6
cdr3_aa: CASSLSDLVHGSPLHF
cdr3_nt: TGTGCCAGCAGTTTAAGTGATCTGGTCCACGGTTCACCCCTCCACTTT

v_call: TRBV2
d_call: TRBD2
clone_size: NA
j_call: TRBJ2-3
cdr3_aa: CASSEGRPRGNYSGRVCTDTQYF
cdr3_nt: TGTGCCAGCAGTGAGGGGCGCCCTAGGGGGAACTATAGCGGGAGGGTCTGCACAGATACGCAGTATTTT

v_call: TRBV19
d_call: NA
clone_size: NA
j_call: TRBJ2-2
cdr3_aa: CASPSGNTGELFF
cdr3_nt: TGTGCCAGTCCCAGCGGGAACACCGGGGAGCTGTTTTTT